A single sample gave rise to the 8 T cell receptor beta chains below, sequenced in a study of blood T cell repertoires in COVID-19. Only in-frame clones appear in the TCRdb table, and some are missing; sequencing was by immunoSEQ multiplex PCR. Seen here are around 68,000 clones, more than 75% observed once, and the top ten hold 15% to 20%. Material for sequencing was peripheral blood. Every receptor here comes from a man aged 35 to 55 with COVID-19, enrolled during active disease.

This chain uses TRBV6-7 with TRBJ1-2; D uncertain. TRBV6-7 is reported as an ORF; its role is uncertain. The CDR3 sequence is 14 residues long. V was pared by 2 bases and J by 0 bases, with 7 bases between. CDR3 coding DNA: TGTGCCAGCAGTTACGAGACTGCTAACTATGGCTACACCTTC. Residues: CASSYETANYGYTF.

This chain connects TRBV9 to TRBJ1-1; D is ambiguous. CDR3 length: 12 residues. Germline V gene lookup returns CDR1 SGDLS and CDR2 YYNGEE. Trimming took off 2 bases at V and 7 bases at J, with 9 bases between the two ends. CDR3 in DNA: TGTGCCAGCAGCGTCAGTTCGGGTGAAGCTTTCTTT. It codes for CASSVSSGEAFF.

This chain's CDR3 is CASSKRGNYGYTF. As DNA, the CDR3 is TGTGCCAGCAGTAAGAGGGGGAACTATGGCTACACCTTC. The V gene is TRBV6-6, the J gene TRBJ1-2; D perhaps matches TRBD1 (6 bases). In germline, CDR1 is MNHNY, CDR2 SVGAGI (reference sequence). V was clipped by 5 bases and J by 2 bases, with 9 bases between them. The CDR3 is 13 amino acids.

The rearrangement uses TRBV14 and TRBJ2-4; TRBD1 is a possible D gene (6 bases). The germline V gene has CDR1 SGHDN and CDR2 FVKESK. CDR3 size: 15 residues. Trimming removed 5 bases from V and 0 bases from J, with 11 bases in between. In DNA, the CDR3 is TGTGCCAGCAGCTCCACAGGGACAGCCAAAAACATTCAGTACTTC. It specifies CASSSTGTAKNIQYF.

The rearrangement links TRBV18 to TRBJ2-5, with D possibly TRBD2 on 6 matching bases. This CDR3 spans 15 amino acids. Germline CDR1 is KGHSH and CDR2 is LQKENI. The V and J ends lost 3 bases and 1 base respectively, with 12 bases between them. The CDR3 region has the DNA TGTGCCAGCTCACCGCCGGGAGCCCCCCAAGAGACCCAGTACTTC. This sequence encodes CASSPPGAPQETQYF.

V and J are TRBV5-1 and TRBJ1-3; D is unresolved. Looked up from germline, CDR1 is SGHRS and CDR2 is YFSETQ. CDR3 length equals 15 residues. V lost 1 base and J lost 0, with 8 bases in between. The CDR3 DNA follows: TGCGCCAGCAGCTTGACAGACCTCTCTGGAAACACCATATATTTT. Its protein is CASSLTDLSGNTIYF.

The chain is built from TRBV6-1 and TRBJ2-5; 8 nucleotides match TRBD2. Per the germline V gene, CDR1 is MNHNS and CDR2 is SASEGT. The CDR3 length is 15 residues. Losses at the gene ends were 6 bases for V and 1 base for J; bases not matched to a gene: 7. CDR3 in amino acids: CASRSPSGPQETQYF. DNA for the CDR3: TGTGCCAGCAGATCCCCTAGCGGGCCCCAAGAGACCCAGTACTTC.

The chain joins TRBV6-5 to TRBJ2-7, with 9 bases lining up with TRBD1. V dropped 0 bases and J dropped 6; count of bases not matched to a gene: 6. The CDR3 spans 15 residues. Germline V gene lookup returns CDR1 MNHEY and CDR2 SVGAGI. The CDR3 is CASSYSGTGFGEQYF. The DNA for the CDR3 is TGTGCCAGCAGTTACTCCGGGACAGGGTTTGGCGAGCAGTACTTC.